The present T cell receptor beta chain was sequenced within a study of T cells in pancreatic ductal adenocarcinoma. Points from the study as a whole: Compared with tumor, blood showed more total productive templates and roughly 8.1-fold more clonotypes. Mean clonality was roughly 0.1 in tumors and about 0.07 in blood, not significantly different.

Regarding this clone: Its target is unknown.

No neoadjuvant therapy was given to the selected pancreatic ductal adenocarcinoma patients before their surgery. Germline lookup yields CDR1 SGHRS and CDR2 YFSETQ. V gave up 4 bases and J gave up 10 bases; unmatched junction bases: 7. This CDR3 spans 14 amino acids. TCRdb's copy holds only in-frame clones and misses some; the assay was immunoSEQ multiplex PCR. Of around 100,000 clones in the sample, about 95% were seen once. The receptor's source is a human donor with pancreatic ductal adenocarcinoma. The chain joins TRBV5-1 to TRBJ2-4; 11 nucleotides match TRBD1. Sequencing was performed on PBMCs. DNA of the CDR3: TGCGCCAGCAGCACCGGACAGGGGGCAGGGATTCAGTACTTC. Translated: CASSTGQGAGIQYF.